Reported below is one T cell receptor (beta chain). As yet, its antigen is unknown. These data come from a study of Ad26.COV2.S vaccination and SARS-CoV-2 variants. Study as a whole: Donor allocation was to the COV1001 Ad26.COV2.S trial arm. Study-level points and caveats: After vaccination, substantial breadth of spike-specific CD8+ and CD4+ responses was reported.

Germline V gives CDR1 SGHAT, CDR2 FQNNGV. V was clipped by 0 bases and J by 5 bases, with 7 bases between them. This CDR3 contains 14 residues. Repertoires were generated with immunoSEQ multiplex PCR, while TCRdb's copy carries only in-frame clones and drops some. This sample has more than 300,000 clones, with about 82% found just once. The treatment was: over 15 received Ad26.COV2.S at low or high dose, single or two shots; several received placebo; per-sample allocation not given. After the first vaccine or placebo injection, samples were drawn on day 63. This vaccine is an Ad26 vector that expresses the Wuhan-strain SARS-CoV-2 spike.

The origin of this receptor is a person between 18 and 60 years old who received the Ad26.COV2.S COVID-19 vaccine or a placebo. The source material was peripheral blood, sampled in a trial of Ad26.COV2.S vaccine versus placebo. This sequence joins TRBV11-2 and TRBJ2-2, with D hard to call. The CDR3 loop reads CASSLDWRTGELFF. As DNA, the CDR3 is TGTGCCAGCAGCTTAGATTGGCGGACCGGGGAGCTGTTTTTT.